The sequence of this T cell receptor (beta chain) was determined in a study of T cells in Graves' hyperthyroidism and ophthalmopathy. At least ten counts were recorded for this clonotype. The CDR3 is 16 amino acids. The germline gives CDR1 MDHEN, CDR2 SYDVKM. Trimming took 5 bases from V and 4 from J; bases not matched to a gene: 5. The TCR beta CDR3 regions underwent amplification using RNA transcripts as the source. The study used the HTBI primer set for a first-round RT-PCR of the TCR CDR3. One entry per CDR3 protein, called by TCRdb with MiXCR from the multiplex PCR reads. This sample yields fewer than 450,000 distinct CDR3 sequences, of which about a sixth are seen a single time; around 35% belongs to the top ten.

V usage is TRBV28 and J usage is TRBJ2-1; 13 bases agree with TRBD2. The receptor was derived from a woman in her twenties or thirties with Graves' hyperthyroidism that later progressed to Graves' ophthalmopathy. Sequenced: blood. In DNA, the CDR3 is TGTGCCAGCAGTATACTAGCGGGAGGGGGGTACAATGAGCAGTTCTTC. As protein: CASSILAGGGYNEQFF. The variable domain in full, with the rest retrieved from reference TRBV28 and TRBJ2-1, is DVKVTQSSRYLVKRTGEKVFLECVQDMDHENMFWYRQDPGLGLRLIYFSYDVKMKEKGDIPEGYSVSREKKERFSLILESASTNQTSMYLCASSILAGGGYNEQFFGPGTRLTVL.